A selection of T cell receptor beta chains follows, all from one sample in a study of T-cell reconstitution after alpha-beta-depleted transplantation in children. MiXCR, applied by TCRdb to the PCR reads, yields one record per CDR3 protein. The sample yields 190,000 or so distinct CDR3 sequences, about 6.4% seen once. The source was PBMCs from the stem cell graft donor, collected from the stem cell graft. The receptors originated from a human donor who donated a stem cell graft to a child with Wiskott-Aldrich syndrome. Both conserved end residues are part of each CDR3. Each record gives: clone size, V gene, D gene, J gene, CDR3 protein, CDR3 DNA. A D gene is named only where the DNA matches it firmly. The listing skips clone size in some rows; elsewhere it reads once, few, many or a size class.

>.|TRBV11-2|.|TRBJ2-1
CASTGGRTPYNEQFF
TGTGCCAGCACTGGGGGTAGAACTCCTTACAATGAGCAGTTCTTC
>many|TRBV6-5|TRBD1|TRBJ1-5
CASSRDSPYNSNQPQHF
TGTGCCAGCAGTCGGGACAGCCCTTATAATAGCAATCAGCCCCAGCATTTT
>.|TRBV6-1|.|TRBJ2-2
CASKRGGRSGGTGELFF
TGTGCCAGCAAGAGAGGAGGGAGGTCCGGAGGAACCGGGGAGCTGTTTTTT
>many|TRBV5-1|.|TRBJ2-1
CASSLGGEYYNEQFF
TGCGCCAGCAGCTTGGGAGGGGAGTACTACAATGAGCAGTTCTTC
>many|TRBV25-1|TRBD1|TRBJ2-7
CASSEYCWAATTGGYSYEQYF
TGTGCCAGCAGTGAATATTGTTGGGCCGCGACTACAGGGGGGTACTCCTACGAGCAGTACTTC
>many|TRBV15|.|TRBJ2-3
CVTSRERDGYTQYF
TGTGTCACCAGCAGAGAAAGGGACGGATATACGCAGTATTTT
>many|TRBV7-9|TRBD1|TRBJ1-2
CASSDRDRGYGYTF
TGTGCCAGCAGCGACCGGGACAGAGGGTATGGCTACACCTTC
>many|TRBV18|TRBD1|TRBJ1-1
CASSQGQGPNTEAFF
TGTGCCAGCTCACAAGGACAGGGTCCGAACACTGAAGCTTTCTTT
>many|TRBV20-1|TRBD1|TRBJ1-2
CSARDTGTAINYGYTF
TGCAGTGCTAGGGATACCGGGACAGCGATTAACTATGGCTACACCTTC
>many|TRBV7-2|TRBD1|TRBJ2-1
CASSLWTGSYNEQFF
TGTGCCAGCAGCCTATGGACAGGTTCTTACAATGAGCAGTTCTTC
>many|TRBV20-1|.|TRBJ2-3
CSATPFRQSSTDTQYF
TGCAGTGCTACCCCATTTCGGCAGTCTAGCACAGATACGCAGTATTTT
>few|TRBV11-1|.|TRBJ1-2
CASSLILGPGIFGQKGYTF
TGTGCCAGCAGCTTAATCTTGGGGCCCGGTATCTTCGGCCAAAAGGGCTACACCTTC
>.|TRBV5-1|.|TRBJ2-2
CASSGNDPGYAGELFF
TGCGCCAGCAGCGGGAACGACCCGGGATACGCCGGGGAGCTGTTTTTT
>many|TRBV12-3/TRBV12-4|.|TRBJ2-7
CASSFVGPYYEQYF
TGTGCCAGCAGTTTTGTTGGGCCTTACTACGAGCAGTACTTC
>many|TRBV10-3|.|TRBJ1-1
CAIGDWGITEAFF
TGTGCCATCGGTGATTGGGGGATTACTGAAGCTTTCTTT
>many|TRBV5-6|.|TRBJ1-5
CASSRTGYSNQPQHF
TGTGCCAGCAGCCGGACGGGTTATAGCAATCAGCCCCAGCATTTT
>few|TRBV5-1|.|TRBJ2-5
CASSSGAGGFEETQYF
TGCGCCAGCAGCTCGGGAGCTGGGGGGTTTGAAGAGACCCAGTACTTC
>many|TRBV5-1|.|TRBJ2-2
CASTQTGELFF
TGCGCCAGCACCCAGACCGGGGAGCTGTTTTTT
>few|TRBV2|.|TRBJ2-4
CASSARVYDKNIQYF
TGTGCCAGCAGCGCCAGGGTATACGACAAAAACATTCAGTACTTC
>many|TRBV20-1|TRBD1|TRBJ1-5
CSAPRQGARQPQHF
TGCAGTGCCCCCCGACAGGGGGCACGGCAGCCCCAGCATTTT
>many|TRBV5-1|.|TRBJ2-3
CASSFAGDTQYF
TGCGCCAGCAGCTTTGCCGGAGATACGCAGTATTTT
>many|TRBV7-6|TRBD2|TRBJ2-7
CASSPYGDSGSHEQYF
TGTGCCAGCAGCCCCTACGGAGATAGCGGGAGCCACGAGCAGTACTTC
>many|TRBV7-2|TRBD1|TRBJ1-1
CASSQNTGGTEAFF
TGTGCCAGCAGCCAGAACACAGGGGGCACTGAAGCTTTCTTT
>many|TRBV25-1|.|TRBJ2-2
CASSVTVNTGELFF
TGTGCCAGCAGTGTTACGGTGAACACCGGGGAGCTGTTTTTT
>many|TRBV5-1|TRBD1|TRBJ2-1
CASRSGTGGNEQFF
TGCGCCAGCAGATCTGGGACAGGGGGCAATGAGCAGTTCTTC
>many|TRBV29-1|TRBD1|TRBJ2-1
CSVEGQGKSEQFF
TGCAGCGTGGAGGGACAGGGTAAATCTGAGCAGTTCTTC
>many|TRBV7-9|.|TRBJ2-7
CASNPGPASSYEQYF
TGTGCCAGCAACCCAGGCCCGGCAAGCTCCTACGAGCAGTACTTC
>many|TRBV6-1|.|TRBJ2-7
CASRAGISYEQYF
TGTGCCAGCAGGGCCGGGATCTCCTACGAGCAGTACTTC
>.|TRBV6-6|.|TRBJ1-6
CASNSPLHF
TGTGCCAGCAATTCACCCCTCCACTTT
>many|TRBV7-8|.|TRBJ1-1
CASSLVSAEATEAFF
TGTGCCAGCAGCTTAGTGTCGGCAGAAGCCACTGAAGCTTTCTTT
>few|TRBV10-3|TRBD1|TRBJ2-7
CACRDRGSFSYEQYF
TGTGCCTGCCGGGACAGGGGATCATTTTCCTACGAGCAGTACTTC
>many|TRBV27|.|TRBJ1-2
CASSQITGIYYGYTF
TGTGCCAGCAGTCAAATAACAGGGATTTACTATGGCTACACCTTC
>many|TRBV12-3/TRBV12-4|TRBD2|TRBJ2-3
CASSRGTSGTDTQYF
TGTGCCAGCAGCCGAGGGACTAGCGGCACAGATACGCAGTATTTT
>.|TRBV5-1|.|TRBJ1-1
CASSLVTPDSTEAFF
TGCGCCAGCAGCTTGGTGACCCCGGACTCCACTGAAGCTTTCTTT
>many|TRBV12-3/TRBV12-4|.|TRBJ2-2
CASSLAPNTGELFF
TGTGCCAGCAGTTTAGCGCCGAACACCGGGGAGCTGTTTTTT
>few|TRBV5-1|.|TRBJ1-1
CASSPLWGNTEAFF
TGCGCCAGCAGCCCCCTCTGGGGGAACACTGAAGCTTTCTTT
>many|TRBV12-3/TRBV12-4|TRBD2|TRBJ2-1
CASSPTLLAGRTYNEQFF
TGTGCCAGCAGCCCGACACTTTTAGCGGGACGTACCTACAATGAGCAGTTCTTC
>many|TRBV6-5|TRBD1|TRBJ1-5
CASSYQGANQPQHF
TGTGCCAGCAGTTACCAGGGGGCAAATCAGCCCCAGCATTTT
>.|TRBV19|.|TRBJ2-2
CASSMTRGGELFF
TGTGCCAGTAGTATGACTAGGGGGGGGGAGCTGTTTTTT
>many|TRBV5-1|TRBD1|TRBJ2-1
CASMGDRGRLINEQFF
TGCGCCAGCATGGGGGACAGGGGGAGACTAATCAATGAGCAGTTCTTC